This T cell receptor beta chain came from a study of blood T cell repertoires in COVID-19. This CDR3 is built from 11 residues. CDR1 LNHDA and CDR2 SQIVND come from the germline V gene (reference sequence). Trimming pared 3 bases from V and 3 bases from J, leaving 2 bases between. The assay was immunoSEQ multiplex PCR, and TCRdb's table has in-frame clones only and misses some. The sample shows fewer than 300,000 clones, under 90% of them seen only once. The chain couples TRBV19 to TRBJ1-1; D not resolved. The sequencing sample was made of peripheral blood. This receptor was obtained from a woman aged 18-29 years with acute or convalescent COVID-19. CDR3 coding DNA: TGTGCCAGTAGTATCTACACTGAAGCTTTCTTT. Its protein is CASSIYTEAFF.